The clone carrying this T cell receptor beta chain has only a few counts. Its specificity is not known. The source of the sample is a study of T-cell memory formation after mild COVID-19. General study points: CD4/CD8 balance held among clones contracting day 15 to 85, and later expanders leaned CD4+. Nothing confirmed that second-wave clones peaking on day 37 were specific for SARS-CoV-2. Pre-infection memory showed some responding clones, and this suggested that cross-reactive memory joined.

Germline lookup yields CDR1 DFQATT and CDR2 SNEGSKA (reference sequence). This CDR3 is built from 13 residues. The ends lost 4 bases at V and 4 bases at J; junction bases unmatched: 5. TCRdb re-called the 5' RACE reads with MiXCR, one entry per CDR3 protein. Of roughly 340,000 distinct CDR3 sequences detected, approximately 16% appear once; the ten largest clones hold approximately 20%. This clonotype was obtained from a man between 18 and 29 years old who had mild COVID-19 (a few samples of this study predate the infection). Cell type and time point are not known. The sample consisted of PBMCs or a T cell subset sorted from them (not recorded which). The chain is built from TRBV20-1 and TRBJ2-5; 8 bases are a match to TRBD1. CDR3: CSATRQGTETQYF. Here the CDR3 DNA reads TGCAGTGCTACCCGACAGGGGACAGAGACCCAGTACTTC.